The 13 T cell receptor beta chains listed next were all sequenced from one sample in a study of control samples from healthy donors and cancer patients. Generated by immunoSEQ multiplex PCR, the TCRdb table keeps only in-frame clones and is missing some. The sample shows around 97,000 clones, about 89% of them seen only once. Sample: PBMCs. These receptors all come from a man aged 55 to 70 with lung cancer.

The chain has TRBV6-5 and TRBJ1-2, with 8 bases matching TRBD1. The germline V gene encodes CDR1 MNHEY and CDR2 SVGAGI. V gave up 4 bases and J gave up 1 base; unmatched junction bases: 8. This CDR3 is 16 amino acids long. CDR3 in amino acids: CASSSWDRLHNYGYTF. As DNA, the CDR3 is TGTGCCAGCAGTTCTTGGGACAGGCTTCATAACTATGGCTACACCTTC.

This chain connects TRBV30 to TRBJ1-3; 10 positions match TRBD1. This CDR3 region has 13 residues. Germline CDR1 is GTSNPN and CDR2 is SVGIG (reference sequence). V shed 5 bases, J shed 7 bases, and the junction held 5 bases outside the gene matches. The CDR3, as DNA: TGTGCCTGGTACCGGGACAGGGGTAACACCATATATTTT. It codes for CAWYRDRGNTIYF.

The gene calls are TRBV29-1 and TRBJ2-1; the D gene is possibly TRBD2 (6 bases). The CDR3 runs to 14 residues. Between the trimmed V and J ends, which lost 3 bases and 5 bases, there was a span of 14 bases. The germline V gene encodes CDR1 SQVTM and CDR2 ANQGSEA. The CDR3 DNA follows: TGCAGCGTTGAGAGACGGCGGGGAGACAATGAGCAGTTCTTC. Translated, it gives CSVERRRGDNEQFF.

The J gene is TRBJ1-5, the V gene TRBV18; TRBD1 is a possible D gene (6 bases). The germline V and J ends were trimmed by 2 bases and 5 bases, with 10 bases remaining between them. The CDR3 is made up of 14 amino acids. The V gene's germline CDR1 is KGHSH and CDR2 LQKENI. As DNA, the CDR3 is TGTGCCAGCTCACCAGGGGGCGGTGATCAGCCCCAGCATTTT. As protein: CASSPGGGDQPQHF.

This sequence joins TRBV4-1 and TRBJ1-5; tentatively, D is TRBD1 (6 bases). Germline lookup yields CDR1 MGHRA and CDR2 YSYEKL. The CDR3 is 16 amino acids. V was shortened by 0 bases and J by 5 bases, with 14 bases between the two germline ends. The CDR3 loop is CASSQEATGRDQPQHF. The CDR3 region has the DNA TGCGCCAGCAGCCAAGAAGCTACAGGGCGCGATCAGCCCCAGCATTTT.

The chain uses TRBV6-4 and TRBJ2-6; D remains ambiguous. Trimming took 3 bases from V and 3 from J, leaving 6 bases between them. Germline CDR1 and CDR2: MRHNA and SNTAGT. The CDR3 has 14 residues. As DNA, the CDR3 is TGTGCCAGCAGTGATTTCTATGGGGCCAACGTCCTGACTTTC. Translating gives CASSDFYGANVLTF.

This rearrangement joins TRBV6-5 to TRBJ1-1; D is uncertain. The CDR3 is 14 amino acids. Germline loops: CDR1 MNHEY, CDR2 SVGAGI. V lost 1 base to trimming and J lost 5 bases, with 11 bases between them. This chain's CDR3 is CASSYYEGRTEAFF. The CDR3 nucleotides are TGTGCCAGCAGTTACTACGAGGGCAGGACTGAAGCTTTCTTT.

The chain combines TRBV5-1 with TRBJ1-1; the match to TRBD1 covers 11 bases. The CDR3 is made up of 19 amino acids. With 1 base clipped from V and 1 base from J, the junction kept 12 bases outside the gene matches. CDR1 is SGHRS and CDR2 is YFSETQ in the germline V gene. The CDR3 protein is CASSLISGQGAGSNTEAFF. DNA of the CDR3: TGCGCCAGCAGCTTGATCAGTGGACAGGGGGCTGGCTCGAACACTGAAGCTTTCTTT.

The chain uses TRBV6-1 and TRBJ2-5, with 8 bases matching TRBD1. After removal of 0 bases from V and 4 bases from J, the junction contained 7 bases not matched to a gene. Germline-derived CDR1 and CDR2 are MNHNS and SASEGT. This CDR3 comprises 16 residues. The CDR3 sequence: CASSEAGDRILETQYF. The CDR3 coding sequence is TGTGCCAGCAGTGAAGCGGGGGACAGGATTCTAGAGACCCAGTACTTC.

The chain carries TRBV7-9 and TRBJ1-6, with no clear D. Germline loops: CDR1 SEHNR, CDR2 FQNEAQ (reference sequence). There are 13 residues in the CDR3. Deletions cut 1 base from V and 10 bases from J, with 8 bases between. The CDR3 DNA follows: TGTGCCAGCAGCTTAGGGTTACGGTCACCCCTCCACTTT. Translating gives CASSLGLRSPLHF.

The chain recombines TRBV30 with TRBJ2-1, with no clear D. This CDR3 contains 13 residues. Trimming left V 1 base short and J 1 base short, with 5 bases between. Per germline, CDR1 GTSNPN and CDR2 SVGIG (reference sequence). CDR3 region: CAWSENSYNEQFF. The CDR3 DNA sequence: TGTGCCTGGAGTGAGAATTCCTACAATGAGCAGTTCTTC.

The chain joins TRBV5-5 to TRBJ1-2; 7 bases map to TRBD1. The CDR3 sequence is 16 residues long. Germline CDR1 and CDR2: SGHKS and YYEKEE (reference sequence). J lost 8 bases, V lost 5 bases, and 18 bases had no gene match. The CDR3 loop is CASRQGLGGAVRGYTF. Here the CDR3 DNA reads TGTGCCAGCAGACAGGGGCTAGGGGGCGCGGTCAGGGGCTACACCTTC.

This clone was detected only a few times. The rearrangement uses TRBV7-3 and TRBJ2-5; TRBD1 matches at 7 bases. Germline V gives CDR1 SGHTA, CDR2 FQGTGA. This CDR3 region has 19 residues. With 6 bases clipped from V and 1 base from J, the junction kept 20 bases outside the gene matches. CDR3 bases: TGTGCCAGCAGGGCCGGCCAAGGGGGCGCGGTGGAAATCCAAGAGACCCAGTACTTC. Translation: CASRAGQGGAVEIQETQYF.